Listed here are 24 T cell receptor beta chains from one sample, sequenced in a study of T-cell memory formation after mild COVID-19. TCRdb used MiXCR to reprocess the 5' RACE reads, holding one entry per CDR3 protein. The sample carries about 440,000 distinct CDR3 sequences, approximately 20% recorded once. The sample taken for sequencing was PBMCs or a T cell subset sorted from them (not recorded which). The receptor set was obtained from an adult woman who had mild COVID-19 (a few samples of this study predate the infection). Cell type and time point are not known.

The V and J genes are TRBV12-3 or TRBV12-4 and TRBJ2-7; 10 nucleotides align to TRBD2. CDR3 length: 15 amino acids. V dropped 6 bases and J dropped 0; count of bases not matched to a gene: 5. CDR3 loop: CASRPGTSVSYEQYF. The CDR3 DNA reads TGTGCCAGCAGACCCGGGACTAGCGTCTCCTACGAGCAGTACTTC.

The sample holds many counts of this clonotype. The rearrangement uses TRBV11-2 and TRBJ2-6, with unresolved D. The CDR3 covers 15 residues. Trimming took 6 bases from V and 4 from J, leaving 13 bases between them. Germline CDR1 is SGHAT and CDR2 is FQNNGV. The CDR3 DNA sequence: TGTGCCAGCAGTTTATCCGTAGCCGGGGCCAACGTCCTGACTTTC. It yields the protein CASSLSVAGANVLTF.

On this clonotype itself: At one of its ends the junction is not consistent with the germline gene, which may arise from a read error. This chain uses TRBV25-1 with TRBJ2-7; 9 bases align to TRBD1. Germline V gives CDR1 MGHDK, CDR2 SYGVNS. This CDR3 contains 16 residues. CDR3: CSRTGQGDTYPYEQYF. Written as DNA, the CDR3 is TGTTCCAGAACGGGACAGGGCGACACCTACCCCTACGAGCAGTACTTC.

The genes are TRBV30 and TRBJ1-1, with a tentative D call TRBD1 (5 bases). V lost 2 bases and J lost 8, with 12 bases in between. The CDR3 has 12 amino acids. Germline CDR1 is GTSNPN and CDR2 is SVGIG (reference sequence). CDR3 protein: CAWSYLTEEAFF. CDR3 DNA sequence: TGTGCCTGGAGTTATCTGACAGAGGAAGCTTTCTTT.

There are a few counts of this clonotype. This rearrangement joins TRBV4-3 to TRBJ2-3; 12 bases match TRBD2. The CDR3 loop spans 19 amino acids. V dropped 0 bases and J dropped 2; count of bases not matched to a gene: 9. CDR1 and CDR2 (germline): LGHNA, YSLEER. CDR3 protein: CASSQDHLTSGRYTDTQYF. CDR3 nucleotides: TGCGCCAGCAGCCAAGATCACCTTACTAGCGGGAGGTACACAGATACGCAGTATTTT.

Only a few counts were recorded for this clonotype. The chain uses TRBV3-1 and TRBJ2-2; D unresolved. Germline V gene lookup returns CDR1 LGHDT and CDR2 YNNKEL (reference sequence). Trimming took off 3 bases at V and 13 bases at J, with 18 bases between the two ends. This CDR3 region has 14 residues. This CDR3 is CASSHQEISLGLFF. For the CDR3, the DNA is TGTGCCAGCAGCCACCAAGAAATTTCTTTGGGGCTGTTTTTT.

This clonotype was detected many times. The chain employs TRBV15 and TRBJ1-5; possible D gene TRBD1, 5 bases. V was trimmed by 5 bases and J by 7 bases, leaving 15 bases between them. Germline loops: CDR1 LNHNV, CDR2 YYDKDF (reference sequence). This CDR3 is built from 14 residues. CDR3 protein: CATSGQGSRQPQHF. The CDR3 coding sequence is TGTGCCACCAGCGGTCAGGGTTCTAGGCAGCCCCAGCATTTT.

This chain uses TRBV2 with TRBJ1-5; D call uncertain. CDR1 and CDR2 from the germline V gene are SNHLY and FYNNEI. The CDR3 consists of 15 residues. The V gene lost 1 base and the J gene lost 0 bases, with 7 bases spanning the gap. The CDR3 DNA reads TGTGCCAGCAGTGAAGGAGGGTTTAGCAATCAGCCCCAGCATTTT. It specifies CASSEGGFSNQPQHF.

V gene TRBV5-4 combines with J gene TRBJ1-4; TRBD1 might be the D (6 bases). Trimming cost V 3 bases and J 3 bases, with 9 bases left between them. The length of the CDR3 is 14 residues. Per the germline V gene, CDR1 is SGHNT and CDR2 is YYREEE (reference sequence). CDR3 sequence reads: CASSSGAPNEKLFF. The CDR3 nucleotides read TGTGCCAGCAGCTCAGGGGCCCCTAATGAAAAACTGTTTTTT.

The chain joins TRBV7-9 to TRBJ2-7, with TRBD1 matching 7 bases. Germline V CDR1 and CDR2: SEHNR, FQNEAQ (reference sequence). Trimming took 0 bases from V and 3 from J; bases not matched to a gene: 2. This CDR3 region has 14 residues. CDR3 bases: TGTGCCAGCAGCTTAGCGGCAGGGGGCTACGAGCAGTACTTC. This encodes CASSLAAGGYEQYF.

The chain has TRBV5-6 and TRBJ2-7; 10 nucleotides agree with TRBD1. Germline V CDR1 and CDR2: SGHDT, YYEEEE. CDR3 length: 16 amino acids. After removal of 4 bases from V and 3 bases from J, the junction contained 10 bases not matched to a gene. CDR3 region: CASSLAGTGADYEQYF. The CDR3, as DNA: TGTGCCAGCAGCCTGGCCGGGACAGGGGCGGACTACGAGCAGTACTTC.

This clonotype has a handful of counts. This rearrangement joins TRBV7-9 to TRBJ1-1; 9 bases match TRBD1. The germline V gene encodes CDR1 SEHNR and CDR2 FQNEAQ (reference sequence). Losses at the gene ends were 5 bases for V and 4 bases for J; bases not matched to a gene: 5. This CDR3 is built from 14 residues. Written as DNA, the CDR3 is TGTGCCAGCAGCCGGGACAGGGTGCCCACTGAAGCTTTCTTT. Its translation: CASSRDRVPTEAFF.

The chain links TRBV11-1 to TRBJ2-7; 7 nucleotides match TRBD1. With V trimmed by 5 bases and J by 3 bases, 7 bases remained unmatched. Looked up from germline, CDR1 is SGHAT and CDR2 is FQDESV (reference sequence). This CDR3 has 14 amino acids. This CDR3 is CASSKRTGGYEQYF. CDR3 nucleotide sequence: TGTGCCAGCAGCAAGCGGACAGGCGGCTACGAGCAGTACTTC.

This clonotype was observed a few times. The chain couples TRBV23-1 to TRBJ1-5; D perhaps matches TRBD1 (5 bases). TRBV23-1 is identified as an open reading frame with a role that is uncertain. The V and J ends lost 0 bases and 4 bases respectively, with 16 bases between them. The CDR3 has 17 residues. CDR3 amino acids: CASSQSSVSGTNQPQHF. The CDR3 DNA sequence: TGCGCCAGCAGTCAATCTTCCGTATCAGGGACGAATCAGCCCCAGCATTTT.

The chain has TRBV6-2 or TRBV6-3 and TRBJ1-5, with unresolved D. V lost 6 bases and J lost 1, with 16 bases in between. Germline V gene data show CDR1 as MNHEY and CDR2 as SVGEGT. This CDR3 is 16 amino acids long. The CDR3 DNA is TGTGCCAGCAGCCGTCCCGGGGTGGGGAGCAATCAGCCCCAGCATTTT. Translation gives CASSRPGVGSNQPQHF.

This clonotype was counted a few times. This rearrangement joins TRBV6-2 or TRBV6-3 to TRBJ2-5; 10 bases are shared with TRBD2. Trimming at V came to 6 bases and at J to 5 bases, leaving 15 bases not matched to a gene. This CDR3 spans 17 amino acids. Looked up from germline, CDR1 is MNHEY and CDR2 is SVGEGT. The CDR3 DNA is TGTGCCAGCAGCCCGGGCCTGCTAGCGGGAGACGGGGAGACCCAGTACTTC. This translates into CASSPGLLAGDGETQYF.

This clonotype was detected only a few times. The J gene is TRBJ1-1, the V gene TRBV11-3, with 8 bases lining up with TRBD1. Per the germline V gene, CDR1 is SGHNT and CDR2 is YENEEA. The CDR3 runs 15 residues. The V segment lost 2 bases and the J segment 4 bases; nucleotides outside the gene matches: 6. The CDR3 region is CASSLSGQAGTEAFF. The CDR3 coding sequence is TGTGCCAGCAGCTTATCGGGACAGGCGGGCACTGAAGCTTTCTTT.

V usage is TRBV7-6 and J usage is TRBJ2-6; TRBD1 might be the D (6 bases). In germline, CDR1 is SGHVS, CDR2 FNYEAQ. The CDR3 spans 14 residues. The ends were cut back, 11 bases at V and 4 bases at J, with 15 bases in the middle. The DNA for the CDR3 is TGTGCCGTCAGGTGGGGGCCAGGGGCCAACGTCCTGACTTTC. Translation: CAVRWGPGANVLTF.

This clonotype was seen a handful of times. CDR3 DNA sequence: TGTGCCATCAGAAAGATGATGAACACTGAAGCTTTCTTT. It encodes CAIRKMMNTEAFF. This chain joins TRBV10-3 and TRBJ1-1; no reliable D call. Germline CDR1 reads ENHRY; CDR2 reads SYGVKD. This CDR3 region has 13 residues. V lost 6 bases, J lost 0 bases, and 8 bases lay in between.

This clonotype came up a few times. The V and J genes are TRBV7-9 and TRBJ2-5; D tentatively reads TRBD1 or TRBD2 (5 bases each). The germline V and J ends were trimmed by 4 bases and 5 bases, with 14 bases remaining between them. From germline, CDR1 is SEHNR and CDR2 FQNEAQ (reference sequence). The CDR3 runs to 14 residues. CDR3 in amino acids: CASSSGFEGETQYF. The CDR3 DNA sequence: TGTGCCAGCAGCTCTGGGTTCGAGGGGGAGACCCAGTACTTC.

This chain joins TRBV5-5 and TRBJ1-1; TRBD1 might be the D (5 bases). The CDR3 covers 15 residues. Trimming removed 3 bases at V and 7 bases at J, with 19 bases between. Germline assignment: CDR1 SGHKS and CDR2 YYEKEE (reference sequence). In DNA form, the CDR3 reads TGTGCCAGCAGCTCAACCTTGGACATCCGAATTGAAGCTTTCTTT. This encodes CASSSTLDIRIEAFF.

The gene calls are TRBV6-4 and TRBJ1-5, with D tentatively TRBD1 (5 bases). The CDR3 runs 17 residues. Per the germline V gene, CDR1 is MRHNA and CDR2 is SNTAGT. V lost 4 bases to trimming and J lost 1 base, with 17 bases between them. CDR3 amino acids: CASSASREVGSNQPQHF. Written as DNA, the CDR3 is TGTGCCAGCAGTGCCTCCAGGGAGGTTGGGAGCAATCAGCCCCAGCATTTT.

This clonotype was observed a few times. The chain joins TRBV7-8 to TRBJ2-7, with a tentative D call TRBD2 (6 bases). The CDR3 totals 14 residues. Germline loops: CDR1 SGHVS, CDR2 FQNEAQ. V was trimmed by 4 bases and J by 3 bases, leaving 13 bases between them. Here the CDR3 DNA reads TGTGCCAGCAGCTCCCCGTCGGGGGTCTACGAGCAGTACTTC. Encoded protein: CASSSPSGVYEQYF.

V is TRBV12-3 or TRBV12-4 and J is TRBJ2-3, with D maybe TRBD2 (6 bases). V lost 3 bases and J lost 0, with 10 bases in between. The CDR3 covers 15 residues. CDR3 loop: CASSFGGFSTDTQYF. In nucleotides, the CDR3 is TGTGCCAGCAGTTTTGGAGGGTTCAGCACAGATACGCAGTATTTT.